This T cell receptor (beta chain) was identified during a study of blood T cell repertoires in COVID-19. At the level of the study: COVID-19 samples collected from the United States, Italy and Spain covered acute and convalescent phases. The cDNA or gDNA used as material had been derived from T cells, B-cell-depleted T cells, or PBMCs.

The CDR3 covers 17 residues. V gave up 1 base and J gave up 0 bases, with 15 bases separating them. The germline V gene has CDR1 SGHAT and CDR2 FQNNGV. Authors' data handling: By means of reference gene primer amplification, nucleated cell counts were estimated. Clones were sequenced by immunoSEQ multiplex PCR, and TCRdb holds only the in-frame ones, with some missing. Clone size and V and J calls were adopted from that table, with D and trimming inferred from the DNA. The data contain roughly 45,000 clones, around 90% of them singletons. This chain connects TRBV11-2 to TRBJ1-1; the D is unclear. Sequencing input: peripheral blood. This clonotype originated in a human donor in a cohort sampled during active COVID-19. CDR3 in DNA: TGTGCCAGCAGCTTAGCGGCTCCTCGGCGGATGAACACTGAAGCTTTCTTT. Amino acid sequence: CASSLAAPRRMNTEAFF. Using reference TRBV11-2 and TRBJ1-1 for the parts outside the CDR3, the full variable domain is EAGVAQSPRYKIIEKRQSVAFWCNPISGHATLYWYQQILGQGPKLLIQFQNNGVVDDSQLPKDRFSAERLKGVDSTLKIQPAKLEDSAVYLCASSLAAPRRMNTEAFFGQGTRLTVV.